The 11 T cell receptor beta chains below were found in one sample sequenced in a study of shared clonotypes between healthy human individuals. Clones were sequenced by immunoSEQ multiplex PCR, and TCRdb holds only the in-frame ones, with some missing. Altogether roughly 2.2 million clones are present, 85% to 95% being singletons, with the ten largest covering 0.37%. Material: naive CD4+ T cells from PBMCs. Specified subset: CD45RA+ positively selected. Receptor source: a man between 18 and 35 years old in good health. Some clones in this sample may be carry-over from other donors' samples.

The chain links TRBV18 to TRBJ2-7; TRBD2 agrees at 8 bases. V lost 0 bases to trimming and J lost 6 bases; unmatched junction nucleotides: 4. CDR1 is KGHSH and CDR2 is LQKENI in the germline V gene. The CDR3 consists of 14 residues. The CDR3 sequence: CASSPPSGGGEQYF. In nucleotides, the CDR3 is TGTGCCAGCTCACCACCGAGCGGGGGTGGCGAGCAGTACTTC.

A note on this clone: At one end, the junction sequence differs from germline, possibly due to a read error. In DNA form, the CDR3 reads TGCGCCAGCAGCGGCCAAGGGACAAGGTTTTTGGATTTT. It codes for CASSGQGTRFLDF. The chain is built from TRBV5-1 and TRBJ2-3; a possible D gene is TRBD1 (6 bases). There are 13 residues in the CDR3. Germline assignment: CDR1 SGHRS and CDR2 YFSETQ.

In this sample, this clone turned up once. The CDR3 nucleotides are TGTGCCAGCAGCCTGCCGCGAGGGCCGAACACCGGGGAGCTGTTTTTT. This translates into CASSLPRGPNTGELFF. V and J are TRBV5-6 and TRBJ2-2, with TRBD2 as a possible D gene (5 bases). Germline lookup yields CDR1 SGHDT and CDR2 YYEEEE. The CDR3 loop spans 16 amino acids. The V end was cut by 4 bases, the J end by 0 bases, with 13 bases between.

The chain links TRBV6-5 to TRBJ2-5; 10 positions agree with TRBD1. Germline CDR1 is MNHEY and CDR2 is SVGAGI. The CDR3 contains 14 residues. V trimming: 6 bases; J trimming: 5 bases; junction bases outside the gene matches: 6. CDR3 coding DNA: TGTGCCAGCAGCCGGACAGGGGGTGAGGAGACCCAGTACTTC. It encodes CASSRTGGEETQYF.

This clone showed up just a few times. The same CDR3 also results from other DNA sequences found in this sample. The V call is TRBV5-1, the J call TRBJ2-7, with 7 bases identical to TRBD1. After removal of 0 bases from V and 0 bases from J, the junction contained 0 bases not matched to a gene. The germline CDR1 and CDR2 sequences are SGHRS and YFSETQ. This CDR3 has 14 amino acids. The CDR3 nucleotides are TGCGCCAGCAGCTTGGGGGACAGCTCCTACGAGCAGTACTTC. Its protein is CASSLGDSSYEQYF.

The J gene is TRBJ1-1, the V gene TRBV28; 8 positions match TRBD1. CDR3 length: 17 residues. With V trimmed by 5 bases and J by 7 bases, 18 bases remained unmatched. Germline-derived CDR1 and CDR2 are MDHEN and SYDVKM. In DNA form, the CDR3 reads TGTGCCAGCAGTGGGGTCTGGGCAGGGGGCATGGGCATTGAAGCTTTCTTT. It codes for CASSGVWAGGMGIEAFF.

The CDR3 loop is CASSIDGTREQFF. The CDR3 region has the DNA TGTGCCAGCAGCATTGACGGGACTAGAGAGCAGTTCTTC. The V call is TRBV7-3, the J call TRBJ2-1; 8 nucleotides agree with TRBD2. CDR1 SGHTA and CDR2 FQGTGA come from the germline V gene. The CDR3 sequence is 13 residues long. With 5 bases clipped from V and 10 bases from J, the junction kept 7 bases outside the gene matches. The full variable domain, with the rest looked up from reference TRBV7-3 and TRBJ2-1, is GAGVSQTPSNKVTEKGKYVELRCDPISGHTALYWYRQSLGQGPEFLIYFQGTGAADDSGLPNDRFFAVRPEGSVSTLKIQRTERGDSAVYLCASSIDGTREQFFGPGTRLTVL.

The CDR3, as DNA: TGTGCCAGCAGCTTAAGGGTCCGGCGGGGGCACCGCACAGATACGCAGTATTTT. It encodes CASSLRVRRGHRTDTQYF. This chain links TRBV11-2 with TRBJ2-3; D is possibly TRBD2 (7 bases). The V gene lost 2 bases and the J gene lost 1 base, with 19 bases spanning the gap. There are 18 residues in the CDR3. Looked up from germline, CDR1 is SGHAT and CDR2 is FQNNGV.

This chain links TRBV6-1 with TRBJ1-4; D may be TRBD1 (6 bases). Germline V gives CDR1 MNHNS, CDR2 SASEGT. Trimming removed 2 bases at V and 9 bases at J, with 13 bases between. The CDR3 loop spans 14 amino acids. The CDR3 DNA is TGTGCCAGCAGTGAACTGGCAGGGGTGAAAAAACTGTTTTTT. Residues: CASSELAGVKKLFF.

J is TRBJ2-1 and V is TRBV7-3, with D tentatively TRBD1 (6 bases). Germline CDR1 reads SGHTA; CDR2 reads FQGTGA. Between the trimmed V and J ends, which lost 3 bases and 5 bases, there was a span of 8 bases. This CDR3 is 13 amino acids long. The chain's CDR3 is CASSFAGDNEQFF. The CDR3 bases are TGTGCCAGCAGCTTTGCAGGGGACAATGAGCAGTTCTTC.

The chain employs TRBV9 and TRBJ1-1; the D gene is possibly TRBD1 (5 bases). V lost 4 bases and J 6 bases, leaving 10 bases between the germline ends. Germline V lookup: CDR1 SGDLS, CDR2 YYNGEE. This CDR3 region has 12 residues. CDR3 amino acids: CASSKGRAEAFF. The CDR3 region has the DNA TGTGCCAGCAGCAAGGGGCGCGCTGAAGCTTTCTTT.